The 4 T cell receptor beta chains given below trace back to one sample, sequenced in a study of T cell clones after liver transplantation. This table comes from immunoSEQ multiplex PCR, and its TCRdb copy is limited to in-frame clones, with some not included. Of over 70,000 clones in the sample, under 90% were seen once. Material: CD4+ T cells from blood, obtained 12 months after liver transplant. These receptors originate from a human patient who received a liver transplant. Part of the T cells may come from the graft donor.

The chain links TRBV27 to TRBJ2-7; tentatively, D is TRBD2 (6 bases). V shed 7 bases and J shed 2 bases, with 15 bases lying between them. Germline V CDR1 and CDR2: MNHEY, SMNVEV (reference sequence). There are 14 residues in the CDR3. The CDR3 spells CASKPSRGTYEQYF. The DNA for the CDR3 is TGTGCCAGCAAGCCTTCCCGGGGGACCTACGAGCAGTACTTC.

This sequence joins TRBV7-9 and TRBJ1-2; 7 positions agree with TRBD1. V dropped 6 bases and J dropped 0; count of bases not matched to a gene: 7. This CDR3 region has 15 residues. Looked up from germline, CDR1 is SEHNR and CDR2 is FQNEAQ (reference sequence). The CDR3 DNA is TGTGCCAGCAGTTTGACAGGGACAGCTAACTATGGCTACACCTTC. The encoded protein is CASSLTGTANYGYTF.

This rearrangement joins TRBV2 to TRBJ2-3; D is uncertain. Per the germline V gene, CDR1 is SNHLY and CDR2 is FYNNEI. The CDR3 is 14 amino acids. V lost 8 bases, J lost 0 bases, and 12 bases lay in between. The CDR3 coding sequence is TGTGCCAGCGGGCCGACTCTAAGCACAGATACGCAGTATTTT. Protein: CASGPTLSTDTQYF.

The chain carries TRBV18 and TRBJ2-5; D possibly uses TRBD1 or TRBD2 (5 bases each). V lost 2 bases to trimming and J lost 7 bases, with 11 bases between them. CDR1 is KGHSH, CDR2 LQKENI, per germline. The CDR3 is 13 amino acids. CDR3 in DNA: TGTGCCAGCTCACCAGGGGCTCGGGGGACCCAGTACTTC. This gives the protein CASSPGARGTQYF. The variable domain in full, completed from reference TRBV18 and TRBJ2-5, reads NAGVMQNPRHLVRRRGQEARLRCSPMKGHSHVYWYRQLPEEGLKFMVYLQKENIIDESGMPKERFSAEFPKEGPSILRIQQVVRGDSAAYFCASSPGARGTQYFGPGTRLLVL.